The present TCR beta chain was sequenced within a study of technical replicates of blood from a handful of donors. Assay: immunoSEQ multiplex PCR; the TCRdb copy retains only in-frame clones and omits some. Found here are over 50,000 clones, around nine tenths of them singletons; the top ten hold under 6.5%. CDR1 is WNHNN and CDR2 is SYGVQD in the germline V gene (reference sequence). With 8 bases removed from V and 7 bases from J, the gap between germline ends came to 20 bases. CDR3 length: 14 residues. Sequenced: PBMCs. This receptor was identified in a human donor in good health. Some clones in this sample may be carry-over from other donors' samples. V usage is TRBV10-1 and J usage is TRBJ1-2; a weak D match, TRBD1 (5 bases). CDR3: CASPRGKGPGGYTF. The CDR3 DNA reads TGCGCCAGCCCCCGGGGGAAGGGGCCTGGTGGCTACACCTTC.